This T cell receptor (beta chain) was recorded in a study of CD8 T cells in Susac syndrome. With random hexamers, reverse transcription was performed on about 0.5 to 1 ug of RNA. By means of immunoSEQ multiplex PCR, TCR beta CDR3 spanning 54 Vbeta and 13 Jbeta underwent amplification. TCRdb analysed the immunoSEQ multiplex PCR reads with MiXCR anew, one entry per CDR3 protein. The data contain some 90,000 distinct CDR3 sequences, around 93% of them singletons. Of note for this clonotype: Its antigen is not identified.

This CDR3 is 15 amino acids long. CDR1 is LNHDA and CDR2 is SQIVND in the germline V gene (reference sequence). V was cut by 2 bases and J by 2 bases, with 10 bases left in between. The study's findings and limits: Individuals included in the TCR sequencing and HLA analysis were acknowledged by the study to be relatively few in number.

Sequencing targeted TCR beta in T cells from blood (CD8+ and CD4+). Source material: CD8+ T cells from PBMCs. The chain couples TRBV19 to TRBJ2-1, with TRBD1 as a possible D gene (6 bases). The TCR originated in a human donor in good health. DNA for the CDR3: TGTGCCAGTAGTATAACCTGGGGGCCCTACAATGAGCAGTTCTTC. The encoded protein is CASSITWGPYNEQFF.